This is a list of T cell receptor beta chains from one sample in a study of response to subunit inactivated influenza vaccine. One entry per CDR3 protein results from TCRdb running MiXCR on the RT-PCR reads. The sample includes 500,000 to 600,000 distinct CDR3 sequences, about 7.6% of them seen just once. Sequenced here: PBMCs from blood, sampled about 23 months after vaccination. These receptors all come from a man aged 50 to 75 who received an inactivated influenza vaccine. The CDR3 runs from the conserved cysteine through the conserved F or W. D genes are given only for firm matches. Size is omitted from some rows. Given values are once, few, many or a class for expanded clones.

CDR3 DNA	CDR3 protein	V gene	D gene	clone size	J gene
TGTGCCAGCAGCTTAGCTTGGAGCAATCAGCCCCAGCATTTT	CASSLAWSNQPQHF	TRBV7-2	-	-	TRBJ1-5
TGTGCCAGCAAACCGGGAGCGGGAGTAAACACCGGGGAGCTGTTTTTT	CASKPGAGVNTGELFF	TRBV6-2/TRBV6-3	TRBD2	-	TRBJ2-2
TGCGCCAGCAGCTTGGGGACTAGCGGGAGGGTTTCAGATACGCAGTATTTT	CASSLGTSGRVSDTQYF	TRBV5-1	TRBD2	-	TRBJ2-3
TGCAGTGCTAGAAAGGGGGCAGGGGCGGGGACTGAAGCTTTCTTT	CSARKGAGAGTEAFF	TRBV20-1	TRBD1	many	TRBJ1-1
TGTGCCAGCAGCTTTGCAGCGGGAGTTGACAATGAGCAGTTCTTC	CASSFAAGVDNEQFF	TRBV7-2	TRBD2	few	TRBJ2-1
TGTGCCAGCAGTTTCGATGCGGGAGGAGGGACTTACAATGAGCAGTTCTTC	CASSFDAGGGTYNEQFF	TRBV27	TRBD2	-	TRBJ2-1
TGTGCCAGCAGTTACAGCGGGGGTAACACAGATACGCAGTATTTT	CASSYSGGNTDTQYF	TRBV6-6	TRBD2	many	TRBJ2-3
TGTGCCAGCAGCCCTCTAGGTTCGTTCATCAATGAGCAGTTCTTC	CASSPLGSFINEQFF	TRBV3-1	-	many	TRBJ2-1
TGCGCCAGCAGCCCCGTGACCAGACAGGGGGCGGAGCAGTACTTC	CASSPVTRQGAEQYF	TRBV5-1	TRBD1	many	TRBJ2-7
TGCAGTGCTAGAAATCCTTCGGACTGGGGGAATTCACCCCTCCACTTT	CSARNPSDWGNSPLHF	TRBV20-1	-	-	TRBJ1-6
TGCAGTGCTAGGGGAGGGGAGACCTACGAGCAGTACTTC	CSARGGETYEQYF	TRBV20-1	TRBD2	-	TRBJ2-7
TGTGCCAGCAGCCCCGGGACGGATAATCAGCCCCAGCATTTT	CASSPGTDNQPQHF	TRBV12-3/TRBV12-4	-	many	TRBJ1-5
TGTGCCAGCGAAGGACTAGCGGGGGGGCCCTCCGATACGCAGTATTTT	CASEGLAGGPSDTQYF	TRBV28	TRBD2	-	TRBJ2-3
TGTGCCAGCAGTGGGACTGTCCCTGGGGCCAACGTCCTGACTTTC	CASSGTVPGANVLTF	TRBV6-1	-	-	TRBJ2-6
TGTGCCAGCACCACCCTCCGGGGCCGGACTAGCACAGATACGCAGTATTTT	CASTTLRGRTSTDTQYF	TRBV11-2	-	-	TRBJ2-3
TGTGCCAGCAGTTACTCCGGATATAGCAATCAGCCCCAGCATTTT	CASSYSGYSNQPQHF	TRBV6-2/TRBV6-3	-	many	TRBJ1-5
TGTGCCAGCAGCTGGACAGCGGAGGGTAATGAAAAACTGTTTTTT	CASSWTAEGNEKLFF	TRBV7-2	-	-	TRBJ1-4
TGCGCCAGCAGCCAAGTGGGAGCCGGGGGTTACAATGAGCAGTTCTTC	CASSQVGAGGYNEQFF	TRBV4-1	-	many	TRBJ2-1
TGTGCCAGCAGTCCGGGACAGATGAATTCACCCCTCCACTTT	CASSPGQMNSPLHF	TRBV12-3/TRBV12-4	TRBD1	few	TRBJ1-6
TGTGCCAGCAGTGAGAGGACGGCGAATCAGCCCCAGCATTTT	CASSERTANQPQHF	TRBV2	-	-	TRBJ1-5
TGTGCCAGCAGCCAAGACCTTTCCTACGAGCAGTACTTC	CASSQDLSYEQYF	TRBV4-2	-	many	TRBJ2-7
TGTGCCAGCAGTTACTCGGGCAGGGGGCTATATAGCAATCAGCCCCAGCATTTT	CASSYSGRGLYSNQPQHF	TRBV6-5	TRBD1	-	TRBJ1-5
TGTGCCAGCAGTGAATACGGCGAGCAGTACTTC	CASSEYGEQYF	TRBV25-1	-	few	TRBJ2-7
TGTGCCAGCAGGCGAACACCTGCAACTAATGAAAAACTGTTTTTT	CASRRTPATNEKLFF	TRBV27	-	-	TRBJ1-4
TGTGCCAGCAGCTCGGGGCCCAGGGGAGCCAACTATGGCTACACCTTC	CASSSGPRGANYGYTF	TRBV7-9	-	few	TRBJ1-2
TGCAGTGCGCGGACAGGGCGTCTGAGGGAGCAGTACTTC	CSARTGRLREQYF	TRBV20-1	TRBD1	-	TRBJ2-7
TGCGCCAGCAGCTCGGGACAGGGGTCCCTTCGCCAAGAGACCCAGTACTTC	CASSSGQGSLRQETQYF	TRBV5-1	TRBD1	-	TRBJ2-5
TGCAGTGCTTGGGCGGGGGGCCTTAGCACAGATACGCAGTATTTT	CSAWAGGLSTDTQYF	TRBV20-1	TRBD2	many	TRBJ2-3
TGTGCCAGCAGCTTATCCTCCGGGACAGGGATTACCGGGGAGCTGTTTTTT	CASSLSSGTGITGELFF	TRBV7-2	TRBD1	few	TRBJ2-2
TGCGCCAGCAGCTTGGGTAGTGGGGTCAACACTGAAGCTTTCTTT	CASSLGSGVNTEAFF	TRBV5-1	-	many	TRBJ1-1
TGTGCCAGCAGCCCAGGAACCGGGACTTTTTTAAGTGACAATGAGCAGTTCTTC	CASSPGTGTFLSDNEQFF	TRBV6-1	-	-	TRBJ2-1
TGCAGTGCTAGACCTAGTGCGGGAGCCAATGAGCAGTTCTTC	CSARPSAGANEQFF	TRBV20-1	TRBD2	-	TRBJ2-1
TGTGCCAGCTCACCACAGGGACTAGCGGGGACAGGGAGGCAGTTCTTC	CASSPQGLAGTGRQFF	TRBV18	TRBD2	-	TRBJ2-1
TGCAGCGTTACCGATGACAGGGCCGGGGAGCTGTTTTTT	CSVTDDRAGELFF	TRBV29-1	TRBD1	many	TRBJ2-2
TGTGCCAGCAGCCCGTTAGTTCTAGCGGCCTCCTACAATGAGCAGTTCTTC	CASSPLVLAASYNEQFF	TRBV7-2	TRBD2	few	TRBJ2-1
TGTGCCATCAGGGGACAGGAGCAAGAGACCCAGTACTTC	CAIRGQEQETQYF	TRBV10-3	TRBD1	few	TRBJ2-5
TGTGCCAGCAGTTTCGAGGGGGCGAAGGCTTTCTTT	CASSFEGAKAFF	TRBV12-3/TRBV12-4	TRBD1	few	TRBJ1-1
TGTGCCAGCAGCTTAGGGATGGACACCGGGGAGCTGTTTTTT	CASSLGMDTGELFF	TRBV7-2	-	many	TRBJ2-2
TGTGCCAGCAGCGTAGCTTCGGGGAGCACAGATACGCAGTATTTT	CASSVASGSTDTQYF	TRBV9	-	-	TRBJ2-3